The 28 T cell receptor beta chains below all came from one sample that was sequenced in a study of monozygotic twins with inflammatory bowel disease. TCRdb re-called the 5' RACE reads; one entry per CDR3 protein, DNA not given. The sample has 440,000 or so distinct CDR3 sequences. Sequencing used blood. Source of these receptors: a human donor with ulcerative colitis or Crohn's disease, or a healthy co-twin of an affected twin (not recorded which).

The chain couples TRBV15 to TRBJ1-3. Germline V gives CDR1 LNHNV, CDR2 YYDKDF (reference sequence). The CDR3 has 14 amino acids. The CDR3 spells CATSVRGGGNTIYF.

This rearrangement joins TRBV9 to TRBJ1-6; TCRdb's D call, TRBD1, is unchecked because there is no DNA. The CDR3 is made up of 15 amino acids. Looked up from germline, CDR1 is SGDLS and CDR2 is YYNGEE. CDR3 loop: CASSVVPGSNSPLHF.

This chain links TRBV28 with TRBJ2-3; TCRdb proposes TRBD2, but this gene call is untestable without DNA. In germline, CDR1 is MDHEN, CDR2 SYDVKM. CDR3 length: 12 amino acids. The CDR3 loop is CASTKAGDTQYF.

The chain carries TRBV12-3 or TRBV12-4 and TRBJ1-1; the TCRdb D gene call, TRBD1, has no DNA to confirm it. This CDR3 is 15 amino acids long. This CDR3 reads CASSPFGRVGTEAFF.

CDR3 loop: CASSFGGYDQPQHF. This rearrangement joins TRBV7-9 to TRBJ1-5; the TCRdb D gene call, TRBD1, has no DNA to confirm it. Germline CDR1 is SEHNR and CDR2 is FQNEAQ (reference sequence). CDR3 length: 14 residues.

This chain links TRBV5-1 with TRBJ1-1; TCRdb outputs TRBD1, but without DNA this stays unchecked. The CDR3 has 15 residues. Germline lookup yields CDR1 SGHRS and CDR2 YFSETQ. CDR3 in amino acids: CASSLVGGLGTEAFF.

The V call is TRBV30, the J call TRBJ1-1; TCRdb proposes TRBD1, but this gene call is untestable without DNA. From germline, CDR1 is GTSNPN and CDR2 SVGIG (reference sequence). This CDR3 has 14 amino acids. CDR3 residues: CACSPPWDRWKAFF.

The gene calls are TRBV28 and TRBJ2-6; TCRdb designates TRBD2, a call that cannot be tested without DNA. Germline CDR1 reads MDHEN; CDR2 reads SYDVKM. The CDR3 has 14 amino acids. CDR3 sequence reads: CASSWGAGANVLTF.

The CDR3 protein is CASSDISYEQYF. The V call is TRBV19, the J call TRBJ2-7. From germline, CDR1 is LNHDA and CDR2 SQIVND (reference sequence). CDR3 size: 12 residues. Using reference TRBV19 and TRBJ2-7 for the parts outside the CDR3, the full variable domain is DGGITQSPKYLFRKEGQNVTLSCEQNLNHDAMYWYRQDPGQGLRLIYYSQIVNDFQKGDIAEGYSVSREKKESFPLTVTSAQKNPTAFYLCASSDISYEQYFGPGTRLTVT.

CDR3 sequence: CASSLGQGAGANVLTF. The chain recombines TRBV5-1 with TRBJ2-6; TCRdb's assignment of TRBD1 cannot be checked, as there is no DNA. Germline V CDR1 and CDR2: SGHRS, YFSETQ. The CDR3 runs 16 residues.

This chain's CDR3 is CASSPEQGASYEQYF. The chain recombines TRBV5-1 with TRBJ2-7; TCRdb names TRBD1, which stays unverified in the absence of DNA. Germline-derived CDR1 and CDR2 are SGHRS and YFSETQ. The CDR3 extends over 15 amino acids. The variable domain in full, with the rest retrieved from reference TRBV5-1 and TRBJ2-7, is KAGVTQTPRYLIKTRGQQVTLSCSPISGHRSVSWYQQTPGQGLQFLFEYFSETQRNKGNFPGRFSGRQFSNSRSEMNVSTLELGDSALYLCASSPEQGASYEQYFGPGTRLTVT.

V gene TRBV24-1 combines with J gene TRBJ2-3; TCRdb's D call of TRBD2 is untestable without DNA. Germline assignment: CDR1 KGHDR and CDR2 SFDVKD. There are 18 residues in the CDR3. CDR3 protein: CATSDFKAGVGLTDTQYF.

The chain joins TRBV19 to TRBJ2-1; TCRdb's D call, TRBD2, is unchecked because there is no DNA. The CDR3 covers 16 residues. CDR1 and CDR2 from the germline V gene are LNHDA and SQIVND (reference sequence). The CDR3 protein is CASSIYVGSGTNEQFF.

This chain uses TRBV29-1 with TRBJ2-1; absent DNA, TCRdb's TRBD2 call cannot be checked. The CDR3 consists of 15 residues. Germline CDR1 is SQVTM and CDR2 is ANQGSEA. CDR3 region: CSVAVTSGGPGEQFF.

This chain joins TRBV3-1 and TRBJ2-5; TCRdb's D gene call, TRBD1, goes unchecked for lack of DNA. Germline values: CDR1 LGHDT, CDR2 YNNKEL (reference sequence). This CDR3 is built from 16 residues. This chain's CDR3 is CASSHPTGGFQETQYF.

The V gene is TRBV6-4, the J gene TRBJ1-1; TCRdb reports TRBD1, a call that lacks DNA to check it against. The CDR3 has 13 residues. Per the germline V gene, CDR1 is MRHNA and CDR2 is SNTAGT. The CDR3 here is CASRLTGGTEAFF.

This chain joins TRBV10-3 and TRBJ1-6. Per germline, CDR1 ENHRY and CDR2 SYGVKD. The CDR3 has 13 residues. CDR3 amino acids: CAISDRTNSPLHF.

The V gene is TRBV28, the J gene TRBJ2-1. The CDR3 covers 16 residues. CDR1 is MDHEN and CDR2 is SYDVKM in the germline V gene. CDR3 loop: CASSYDHSSSYNEQFF.

The chain has TRBV9 and TRBJ1-2; TCRdb's D call of TRBD1 is untestable without DNA. The length of the CDR3 is 15 residues. Germline-derived CDR1 and CDR2 are SGDLS and YYNGEE. The CDR3: CASSVRSTGDYGYTF.

The chain links TRBV5-4 to TRBJ2-7. The CDR3 runs 13 residues. The germline V gene encodes CDR1 SGHNT and CDR2 YYREEE (reference sequence). The CDR3 loop is CASTSTDTYEQYF.

V and J are TRBV6-2 or TRBV6-3 and TRBJ1-2; TCRdb designates TRBD1, a call that cannot be tested without DNA. CDR1 MNHEY and CDR2 SVGEGT come from the germline V gene. CDR3 length equals 16 residues. CDR3 protein: CASSYSTFGDPHGYTF.

This rearrangement joins TRBV19 to TRBJ2-1; there is no DNA to check the TCRdb D call of TRBD2. The germline V gene has CDR1 LNHDA and CDR2 SQIVND (reference sequence). The CDR3 sequence is 16 residues long. CDR3: CASSRLGSGGYNEQFF. Full variable domain (outside the CDR3, taken from reference TRBV19 and TRBJ2-1): DGGITQSPKYLFRKEGQNVTLSCEQNLNHDAMYWYRQDPGQGLRLIYYSQIVNDFQKGDIAEGYSVSREKKESFPLTVTSAQKNPTAFYLCASSRLGSGGYNEQFFGPGTRLTVL.

This chain joins TRBV12-3 or TRBV12-4 and TRBJ1-5; TCRdb outputs TRBD1, but without DNA this stays unchecked. This CDR3 has 12 residues. CDR3: CASRRGERAQHF.

This CDR3 reads CASSFGTRNEKLFF. This sequence joins TRBV5-5 and TRBJ1-4; as DNA is missing, the TRBD1 call by TCRdb cannot be tested. CDR1 and CDR2 (germline): SGHKS, YYEKEE (reference sequence). The length of the CDR3 is 14 residues.

This chain connects TRBV5-5 to TRBJ2-7; TCRdb outputs TRBD1, but without DNA this stays unchecked. Germline CDR1 is SGHKS and CDR2 is YYEKEE (reference sequence). The CDR3 consists of 14 residues. Here the CDR3 reads CASSSQGAQSQQYF.

This sequence joins TRBV29-1 and TRBJ2-7; TCRdb's D call of TRBD2 is untestable without DNA. Per the germline V gene, CDR1 is SQVTM and CDR2 is ANQGSEA. The CDR3 loop spans 16 amino acids. The CDR3 protein is CSVEGGSGRNLYEQYF.

The genes are TRBV7-9 and TRBJ2-1; as DNA is missing, the TRBD2 call by TCRdb cannot be tested. This CDR3 has 14 amino acids. Germline V gene sequence: CDR1 SEHNR, CDR2 FQNEAQ (reference sequence). CDR3 protein: CASSRVIAGGLQFF.

V usage is TRBV5-1 and J usage is TRBJ2-7; the D gene TCRdb calls, TRBD1, cannot be checked with no DNA. This CDR3 contains 13 residues. Germline V CDR1 and CDR2: SGHRS, YFSETQ. Here the CDR3 reads CASHRDRAYEQYF. The whole variable domain, remainder taken from reference TRBV5-1 and TRBJ2-7, is KAGVTQTPRYLIKTRGQQVTLSCSPISGHRSVSWYQQTPGQGLQFLFEYFSETQRNKGNFPGRFSGRQFSNSRSEMNVSTLELGDSALYLCASHRDRAYEQYFGPGTRLTVT.